This T cell receptor (beta chain) derives from a study of spatial heterogeneity in lung cancer. The time point was: sample taken at primary tumor resection. Around 70 TRACERx patients with early, untreated non-small cell lung cancer donated samples. Extraction of whole RNA from tumor, nontumor lung or frozen PBMC preceded unsorted sequencing. Study observations and caveats: Tumor mutation count correlated with how many alpha and beta TCRs expanded intratumorally.

TCR cDNA molecules each carried a unique molecular identifier. TCRdb independently ran MiXCR on the 5' RACE reads; one entry per CDR3 protein. Of about 13,000 distinct CDR3 sequences listed, about 4.6% are singletons. This clonotype was detected ten times or more. The antigen is undetermined. The sequenced sample was lung tumor tissue, obtained at surgery. This receptor was obtained from a male donor with early-stage non-small cell lung cancer.

The CDR3 DNA is TGTGCCAGCAGCTATAGCGGGGAGAATGAGCAGTTCTTC. As protein: CASSYSGENEQFF. The rearrangement links TRBV7-6 to TRBJ2-1; 8 bases match TRBD2. Germline lookup yields CDR1 SGHVS and CDR2 FNYEAQ. This CDR3 comprises 13 residues. J was trimmed by 7 bases and V by 4 bases; bases with no gene match: 3.